This TCR beta chain was found in a study of Graves' ophthalmopathy and Graves' hyperthyroidism. The study amplified TCR beta CDR3 regions using RNA transcripts. The library came from an HTBI-primed first-round RT-PCR and a second-round multiplex PCR. TCRdb recomputed calls from the multiplex PCR reads with MiXCR, one row per CDR3 protein. The repertoire holds some 350,000 distinct CDR3 sequences, with about a sixth as singletons. Many counts were recorded for this clonotype. Per germline, CDR1 DFQATT and CDR2 SNEGSKA (reference sequence). The CDR3 covers 14 residues. Unmatched junction bases numbered 10, after V lost 6 bases and J lost 4 bases.

Sequencing used peripheral blood. The sequence was obtained from an adult woman with stable Graves' hyperthyroidism. The V and J genes are TRBV20-1 and TRBJ2-5; 8 bases are a match to TRBD2. Written as DNA, the CDR3 is TGCAGTGCCCTAGCTCGGGAGGGTCGAGAGACCCAGTACTTC. The encoded protein is CSALAREGRETQYF.